This TCR beta chain was profiled in a study of T cells in Graves' hyperthyroidism and ophthalmopathy. Regions amplified from RNA transcripts were the TCR beta CDR3 regions. Researchers ran a first-round RT-PCR on the TCR CDR3 using the HTBI primer set. TCRdb independently ran MiXCR on the multiplex PCR reads; one entry per CDR3 protein. The table shows hundreds of thousands of distinct CDR3 sequences, with around 20% occurring only once. Ten or more counts support this clonotype. There are 11 residues in the CDR3. CDR1 GTSNPN and CDR2 SVGIG come from the germline V gene (reference sequence). The chain links TRBV30 to TRBJ1-5, with D uncertain. The TCR was taken from a man in his thirties or forties with Graves' ophthalmopathy. The specimen sequenced was blood. CDR3 DNA: TGTGCGGTAGGGTCGGGTCAGCCCCAGCATTTT. Its protein is CAVGSGQPQHF.